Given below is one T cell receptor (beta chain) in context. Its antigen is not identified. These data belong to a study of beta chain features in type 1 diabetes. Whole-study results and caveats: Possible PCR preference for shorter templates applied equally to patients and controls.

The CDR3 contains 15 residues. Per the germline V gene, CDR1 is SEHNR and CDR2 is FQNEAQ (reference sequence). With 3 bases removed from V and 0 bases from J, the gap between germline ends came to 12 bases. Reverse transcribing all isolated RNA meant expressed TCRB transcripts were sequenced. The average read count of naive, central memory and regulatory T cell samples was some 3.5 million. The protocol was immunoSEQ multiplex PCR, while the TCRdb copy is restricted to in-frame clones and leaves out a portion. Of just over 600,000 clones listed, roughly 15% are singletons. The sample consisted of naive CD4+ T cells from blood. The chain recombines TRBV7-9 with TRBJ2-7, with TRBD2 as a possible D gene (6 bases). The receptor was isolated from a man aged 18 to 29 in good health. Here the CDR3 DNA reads TGTGCCAGCAGCTTGTGGGACTTGAGCTCCTACGAGCAGTACTTC. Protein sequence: CASSLWDLSSYEQYF.